The 7 T cell receptor beta chains given below trace back to one sample, sequenced in a study of blood T cells in healthy people across ages. For the second PCR, which ran for roughly 6 to 12 cycles, a sample-barcoded 5' primer and a J-beta primer mix were used. In TCRdb, the 5' RACE reads were re-called with MiXCR into one record per CDR3 protein. The repertoire holds 1.5 million to 2 million distinct CDR3 sequences, roughly 30% seen once, with less than 9.5% in the top ten. The specimen was blood. The receptors were sampled from a woman aged 25 to 39 in good health.

This clonotype has at least ten counts. The CDR3 here is CSVKPGQGSTDTQYF. CDR3 nucleotides: TGCAGCGTTAAACCGGGACAGGGAAGCACAGATACGCAGTATTTT. This chain links TRBV29-1 with TRBJ2-3, with 9 nucleotides matching TRBD1. Trimming at V came to 5 bases and at J to 0 bases, leaving 6 bases not matched to a gene. Per germline, CDR1 SQVTM and CDR2 ANQGSEA. The CDR3 consists of 15 residues.

Regarding this clonotype: The final CDR3 position lacks the conserved phenylalanine or tryptophan, pointing to a likely read error. The DNA is left out, because the CDR3 cannot be placed on it with certainty; the CDR3 is given as TCRdb lists it. This chain links TRBV6-2 or TRBV6-3 with TRBJ2-1. The CDR3 spans 13 amino acids, including both terminal residues. In germline, CDR1 is MNHEY, CDR2 SVGEGT. This CDR3 reads CASTSGNGYTFGS.

This chain connects TRBV11-1 to TRBJ1-6; a possible D gene is TRBD1 (5 bases). Germline CDR1 and CDR2: SGHAT and FQDESV (reference sequence). The CDR3 contains 15 residues. V lost 0 bases and J 7 bases, leaving 10 bases between the germline ends. CDR3 in DNA: TGTGCCAGCAGCTTAGCGGCCAGGGAGAATTCACCCCTCCACTTT. Residues: CASSLAARENSPLHF.

This clonotype was observed at least ten times. The V call is TRBV12-3 or TRBV12-4, the J call TRBJ2-5; 10 bases are shared with TRBD1. The CDR3 extends over 15 amino acids. V lost 4 bases, J lost 4 bases, and 6 bases stayed unmatched. The CDR3 DNA reads as TGTGCCAGCAGTTACGACAGGGGGCGCGGAGAGACCCAGTACTTC. As protein: CASSYDRGRGETQYF.

This rearrangement joins TRBV7-2 to TRBJ2-5; D uncertain. CDR1 and CDR2 from the germline V gene are SGHTA and FQGNSA. The CDR3 is made up of 15 amino acids. Between the trimmed V and J ends, which lost 5 bases and 5 bases, there was a span of 18 bases. The CDR3 sequence: CASSQPNERAETQYF. As DNA, the CDR3 is TGTGCCAGCAGCCAACCGAACGAAAGGGCTGAGACCCAGTACTTC.

The sample holds many counts of this clonotype. The J gene is TRBJ2-7, the V gene TRBV6-2 or TRBV6-3; D gene unclear. Germline V gives CDR1 MNHEY, CDR2 SVGEGT. V shed 2 bases and J shed 4 bases, with 9 bases lying between them. This CDR3 is 13 amino acids long. CDR3 amino acids: CASSYVPSYEQYF. The CDR3 DNA sequence: TGTGCCAGCAGTTACGTGCCATCGTACGAGCAGTACTTC.

As to this clonotype: At one of its ends the junction is not consistent with the germline gene, which may arise from a read error. This rearrangement joins TRBV4-2 to TRBJ2-7; D remains unclear. The germline V gene has CDR1 LGHNA and CDR2 YNFKEQ. CDR3 length: 14 residues. CDR3 DNA: TGTGCCAGCAGCCAAGATCGGAGATCCTACGGGCAGTACTTC. It codes for CASSQDRRSYGQYF.